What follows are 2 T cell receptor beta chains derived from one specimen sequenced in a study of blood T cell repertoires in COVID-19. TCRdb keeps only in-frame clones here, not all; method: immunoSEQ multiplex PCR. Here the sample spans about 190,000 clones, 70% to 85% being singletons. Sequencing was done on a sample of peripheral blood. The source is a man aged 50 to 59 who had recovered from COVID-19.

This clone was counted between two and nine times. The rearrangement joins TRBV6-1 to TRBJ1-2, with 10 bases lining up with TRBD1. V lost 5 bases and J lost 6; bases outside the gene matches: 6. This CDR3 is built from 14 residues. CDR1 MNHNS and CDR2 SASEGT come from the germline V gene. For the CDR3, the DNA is TGTGCCAGCAGTTTCCGAGGACAGGGGGATGGCTACACCTTC. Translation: CASSFRGQGDGYTF.

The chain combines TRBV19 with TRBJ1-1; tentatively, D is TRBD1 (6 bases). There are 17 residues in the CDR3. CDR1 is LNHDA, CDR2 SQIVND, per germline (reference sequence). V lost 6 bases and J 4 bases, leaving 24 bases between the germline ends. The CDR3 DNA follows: TGTGCCAGTAGGGACACCCTCGGCAGGGAGGGGGGCACTGAAGCTTTCTTT. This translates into CASRDTLGREGGTEAFF.